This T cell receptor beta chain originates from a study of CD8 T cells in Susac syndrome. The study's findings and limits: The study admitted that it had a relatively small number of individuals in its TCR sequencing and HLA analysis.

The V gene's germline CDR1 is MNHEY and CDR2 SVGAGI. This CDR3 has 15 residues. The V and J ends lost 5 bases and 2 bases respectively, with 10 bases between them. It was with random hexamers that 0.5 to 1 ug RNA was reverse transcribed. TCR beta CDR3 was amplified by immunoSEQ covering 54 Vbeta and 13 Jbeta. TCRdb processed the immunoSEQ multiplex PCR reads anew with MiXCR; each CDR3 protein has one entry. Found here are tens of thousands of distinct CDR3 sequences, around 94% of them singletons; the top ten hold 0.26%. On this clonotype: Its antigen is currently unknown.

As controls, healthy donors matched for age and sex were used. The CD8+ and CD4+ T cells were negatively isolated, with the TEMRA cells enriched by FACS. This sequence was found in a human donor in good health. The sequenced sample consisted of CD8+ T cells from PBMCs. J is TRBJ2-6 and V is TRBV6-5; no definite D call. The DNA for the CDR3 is TGTGCCAGCAGTGGGTTTGGGGCTGGGGCCAACGTCCTGACTTTC. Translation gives CASSGFGAGANVLTF.